This T cell receptor (beta chain) emerged from a study of blood T cell repertoires in COVID-19. Study-level information: From the United States, Italy and Spain came samples of acute and convalescent COVID-19. Sample material is recorded as cDNA or gDNA derived from T cells, B-cell-depleted T cells, or PBMCs.

The table came from immunoSEQ multiplex PCR; TCRdb's copy has only in-frame clones and leaves some out. Here the sample spans about 130,000 clones, about 80% being singletons. Germline trimming cut 1 base from V and 2 bases from J; bases unmatched to any gene: 5. Germline CDR1 reads LGHDT; CDR2 reads YNNKEL (reference sequence). This CDR3 spans 16 amino acids. Specimen: peripheral blood. The chain recombines TRBV3-1 (or the pseudogene TRBV3-2) with TRBJ2-7; 10 bases match TRBD1. The clonotype originates from a woman in her fifties or sixties with acute or convalescent COVID-19. This chain's CDR3 is CASSQAGTGVAYEQYF. Written as DNA, the CDR3 is TGTGCCAGCAGCCAAGCCGGGACAGGGGTAGCCTACGAGCAGTACTTC.